The TCR beta chain under discussion was sequenced for a study of shared clonotypes between healthy human individuals. Study background: Per-donor plates numbered three CD4 naive, three CD4 memory, two CD8 naive and one CD8 memory. Study-wide points: Collection of samples was limited to blood; tissue repertoires likely differ.

Generated by immunoSEQ multiplex PCR, the TCRdb table keeps only in-frame clones and is missing some. The sample contains roughly 2,500,000 clones, approximately 93% of which appear only once. As concerns this clone: Its antigen remains unknown.

V shed 7 bases and J shed 2 bases, with 11 bases lying between them. CDR1 and CDR2 from the germline V gene are MNHNY and SVGAGI (reference sequence). This CDR3 comprises 13 residues. This receptor was obtained from a man between 18 and 35 years old in good health. Some clones in this sample may be carry-over from other donors' samples. The chain uses TRBV6-6 and TRBJ1-2; no definite D call. The sequenced material came from naive CD4+ T cells from PBMCs. Specified subset: CD45RA+ positively selected. The CDR3 loop reads CASILGGNYGYTF. DNA of the CDR3: TGTGCCAGCATCTTAGGCGGGAACTATGGCTACACCTTC.